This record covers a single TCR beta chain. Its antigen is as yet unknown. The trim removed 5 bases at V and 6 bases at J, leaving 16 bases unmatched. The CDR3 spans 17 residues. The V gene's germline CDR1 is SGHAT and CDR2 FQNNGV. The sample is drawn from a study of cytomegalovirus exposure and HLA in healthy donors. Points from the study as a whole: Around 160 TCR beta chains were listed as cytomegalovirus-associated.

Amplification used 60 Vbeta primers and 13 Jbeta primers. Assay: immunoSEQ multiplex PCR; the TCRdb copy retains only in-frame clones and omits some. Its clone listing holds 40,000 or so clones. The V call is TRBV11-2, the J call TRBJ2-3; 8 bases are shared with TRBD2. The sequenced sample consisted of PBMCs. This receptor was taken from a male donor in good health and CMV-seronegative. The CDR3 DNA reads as TGTGCCAGCAGCGTAAGAGGTAGCGGGACAAGGGGGGATACGCAGTATTTT. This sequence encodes CASSVRGSGTRGDTQYF. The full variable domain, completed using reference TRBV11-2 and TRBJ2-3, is EAGVAQSPRYKIIEKRQSVAFWCNPISGHATLYWYQQILGQGPKLLIQFQNNGVVDDSQLPKDRFSAERLKGVDSTLKIQPAKLEDSAVYLCASSVRGSGTRGDTQYFGPGTRLTVL.